The present entry profiles one TCR beta chain with its context. Antigen: not known. The protocol was immunoSEQ multiplex PCR, while the TCRdb copy is restricted to in-frame clones and leaves out a portion. Of more than 500,000 clones listed, 90% to 95% are singletons. Naive CD8 cells lacked CD45RO, underwent positive selection for CCR7 and left out terminally differentiated effector memory CD45RA+ cells. These data originate in a study of shared clonotypes between healthy human individuals. Across the study: Donors had three CD4 naive, three CD4 memory, two CD8 naive and one CD8 memory plate apiece. Whole-study findings and limits: Genetic and exposure-history diversity was limited by the few donors. Although depth was large, rarefaction showed that sequencing of the sorted subsets was incomplete.

The CDR3 consists of 17 residues. Germline V gene data show CDR1 as SGHVS and CDR2 as FNYEAQ. The specimen was naive CD8+ T cells sorted from blood. This chain joins TRBV7-6 and TRBJ2-5; D may be TRBD2 (6 bases). Judging by the DNA end, TRBJ2-7 fits better; the J call may be wrong. The receptor's source is a woman aged 25 to 39 in good health. The CDR3 protein is CASSLAFVGGRADEQYF. The CDR3 DNA is TGTGCCAGCAGCTTGGCGTTCGTGGGAGGCCGCGCTGACGAGCAGTACTTC.